The T cell receptor (beta chain) described here comes from a study of T-cell memory formation after mild COVID-19. Study-level information: Each donor largely had its own TCR clusters.

Findings and limits, study-wide: Later expanders leaned CD4+, whereas day 15 to 85 contracting clones were balanced CD4/CD8. CD8+ contracting clones occupied EMRA, while CD4+ ones occupied mainly CM and EM. Second-wave clones peaking on day 37 lacked confirmed SARS-CoV-2 specificity.

From germline, CDR1 is MDHEN and CDR2 SYDVKM. This CDR3 comprises 11 residues. With 8 bases removed from V and 11 bases from J, the gap between germline ends came to 14 bases. As for this clonotype: Antigen unknown.

TCRdb used MiXCR to reprocess the 5' RACE reads, holding one entry per CDR3 protein. The profile shows approximately 350,000 distinct CDR3 sequences, approximately 15% of them singletons. The rearrangement joins TRBV28 to TRBJ2-3; D not certain. The sequence derives from a man younger than 35 who had mild COVID-19 (a few samples of this study predate the infection). Cell type and time point are not known. Sequencing was done on a sample of PBMCs or a T cell subset sorted from them (not recorded which). The CDR3 DNA is TGTGCCAGCCGTCGGGCAGCGAAGCAGTATTTT. Amino acid sequence: CASRRAAKQYF.